These 5 T cell receptor beta chains were sequenced from one sample in a study of response to subunit inactivated influenza vaccine. MiXCR was run by TCRdb on the RT-PCR reads, yielding one entry per CDR3 protein. This table holds approximately 500,000 distinct CDR3 sequences, about 15% found once. This material consisted of PBMCs from blood, taken 11 to 12 days after vaccination. The source is a man aged 45-65 years who received an inactivated influenza vaccine.

The chain combines TRBV30 with TRBJ1-1; D possibly corresponds to TRBD1 (6 bases). The CDR3 totals 14 residues. Trimming stripped 3 bases from V and 3 bases from J, with 14 bases between. Germline V gene lookup returns CDR1 GTSNPN and CDR2 SVGIG (reference sequence). For the CDR3, the DNA is TGTGCCTGGAGCCCCTTTGACAGGTACACTGAAGCTTTCTTT. This codes for CAWSPFDRYTEAFF.

The genes are TRBV7-8 and TRBJ1-4; the D gene is possibly TRBD1 (5 bases). The length of the CDR3 is 16 residues. Germline V CDR1 and CDR2: SGHVS, FQNEAQ. V gave up 2 bases and J gave up 7 bases, with 17 bases separating them. The CDR3, as DNA: TGTGCCAGCAGCTTATCGGAGCCAGGGAAGGGTGAAAAACTGTTTTTT. Its protein is CASSLSEPGKGEKLFF.

The chain combines TRBV29-1 with TRBJ1-1; TRBD1 aligns across 8 bases. Germline V gene data show CDR1 as SQVTM and CDR2 as ANQGSEA. V lost 4 bases and J lost 5; bases outside the gene matches: 6. The CDR3 is 13 amino acids. The CDR3 DNA sequence: TGCAGCGTTGGACAGGGGTCGGGGACTGAAGCTTTCTTT. It is translated as CSVGQGSGTEAFF.

V and J are TRBV7-6 and TRBJ2-1, with 7 bases fitting TRBD1. The CDR3 length is 14 residues. Trimming cost V 5 bases and J 2 bases; bases outside gene matches: 3. Germline V lookup: CDR1 SGHVS, CDR2 FNYEAQ. This CDR3 reads CASSKGTAYNEQFF. CDR3 coding DNA: TGTGCCAGCAGCAAGGGGACAGCCTACAATGAGCAGTTCTTC. Combining the CDR3 with reference TRBV7-6 and TRBJ2-1 gives the whole variable domain GAGVSQSPRYKVTKRGQDVALRCDPISGHVSLYWYRQALGQGPEFLTYFNYEAQQDKSGLPNDRFSAERPEGSISTLTIQRTEQRDSAMYRCASSKGTAYNEQFFGPGTRLTVL.

The chain employs TRBV3-1 and TRBJ1-1; 9 positions match TRBD1. Germline lookup yields CDR1 LGHDT and CDR2 YNNKEL (reference sequence). The ends lost 4 bases at V and 2 bases at J; junction bases unmatched: 8. This CDR3 has 16 amino acids. CDR3 sequence (DNA): TGTGCCAGCAGCCCTTCGCCGGGACAGGGCAACACTGAAGCTTTCTTT. It is translated as CASSPSPGQGNTEAFF.